The sequence of this T cell receptor beta chain was determined in a study of T cell changes during pregnancy in multiple sclerosis. The V gene end was trimmed by 2 bases and the J gene end by 8 bases; junction bases not matched to a gene: 1. This CDR3 has 14 amino acids. The germline V gene has CDR1 SGHNT and CDR2 YENEEA. Repertoires were generated with immunoSEQ multiplex PCR, while TCRdb's copy carries only in-frame clones and drops some. This table holds tens of thousands of clones, 92% found once. The chain has TRBV11-3 and TRBJ2-1; 12 positions agree with TRBD2. This clonotype was sampled from a female donor with multiple sclerosis, enrolled in a pregnancy study. The sequences come from CD4+ T cells from peripheral blood mononuclear cells, collected after pregnancy. The CDR3 region has the DNA TGTGCCAGCAGCTTACGACTAGCGGGAGATGAGCAGTTCTTC. Its translation: CASSLRLAGDEQFF.